The T cell receptor (beta chain) described here comes from a study of blood T cells in healthy people across ages. The wider study: Template switching recovered approximately one barcoded beta molecule for every two T cells. Study-level points and caveats: TCR beta diversity per million T cells fell roughly linearly with age.

Then a second PCR, running roughly 7 to 11 cycles, was carried out with a sample-barcoded 5' primer and a J-beta primer mix. Through a template-switch adaptor with 12 random nucleotides, each cDNA molecule received a tag. From the 5' RACE reads, TCRdb called clonotypes with MiXCR, one entry per CDR3 protein. Among 550,000 to 750,000 distinct CDR3 sequences listed, over 20% were seen once. About this clonotype: Its antigen is unidentified.

Looked up from germline, CDR1 is SGHAT and CDR2 is FQNNGV. The CDR3 has 16 amino acids. Trimming took off 6 bases at V and 0 bases at J, with 14 bases between the two ends. PBMCs numbering at least 6.5 million were isolated per sample. The sequencing input was blood. The chain has TRBV11-2 and TRBJ1-4; a weak D match, TRBD1 (6 bases). This clonotype was obtained from a man aged 70-80 years in good health. The CDR3 here is CASRRGTIATNEKLFF. The CDR3 DNA reads as TGTGCCAGCAGGCGAGGGACAATTGCAACTAATGAAAAACTGTTTTTT.